A single sample gave rise to the 20 T cell receptor beta chains below, sequenced in a study of blood T cell repertoires in COVID-19. TCRdb's table, derived via immunoSEQ multiplex PCR, lists solely in-frame clones and lacks some. The sample has 350,000 to 450,000 clones; approximately 91% are singletons. Sequencing was performed on PBMCs or T cells enriched from blood (not recorded which). The receptors come from a woman aged 40-49 years who had been exposed to COVID-19.

The chain links TRBV15 to TRBJ1-5; the D gene is possibly TRBD1 (6 bases). This CDR3 is built from 16 residues. Germline-derived CDR1 and CDR2 are LNHNV and YYDKDF (reference sequence). Trimming removed 0 bases from V and 6 bases from J, with 15 bases in between. The CDR3 spells CATSRDPSPRGQPQHF. In DNA, the CDR3 is TGTGCCACCAGCAGAGACCCCTCCCCCAGGGGTCAGCCCCAGCATTTT.

The chain links TRBV30 to TRBJ1-4, with a possible D match to TRBD1 (5 bases). This CDR3 region has 16 residues. CDR1 GTSNPN and CDR2 SVGIG come from the germline V gene (reference sequence). Trimming removed 0 bases at V and 3 bases at J, with 14 bases between. The DNA of the CDR3 is TGTGCCTGGAGTGTCGGAGGGGCGGCGGCTAATGAAAAACTGTTTTTT. Amino acid sequence: CAWSVGGAAANEKLFF.

The chain couples TRBV6-5 to TRBJ1-2; TRBD1 aligns across 8 bases. Germline V lookup: CDR1 MNHEY, CDR2 SVGAGI. The CDR3 contains 14 residues. Trimming took 4 bases from V and 8 from J; bases not matched to a gene: 9. The CDR3 bases are TGTGCCAGCAGTTTAGGGACAGGACGGGGAGGCTACACCTTC. Protein sequence: CASSLGTGRGGYTF.

The J gene is TRBJ2-7, the V gene TRBV11-3; 11 bases are a match to TRBD1. V was pared by 5 bases and J by 7 bases, with 10 bases of the junction left unmatched. Germline-derived CDR1 and CDR2 are SGHNT and YENEEA. The CDR3 loop spans 15 amino acids. The CDR3 region is CASSQGQGAVGEQYF. DNA of the CDR3: TGTGCCAGCAGCCAAGGACAGGGGGCTGTAGGGGAGCAGTACTTC.

The chain combines TRBV7-9 with TRBJ1-1, with D hard to call. The V end lost 1 base, the J end lost 2 bases, and 8 bases lay between the germline ends. The CDR3 loop spans 14 amino acids. CDR1 and CDR2 (germline): SEHNR, FQNEAQ (reference sequence). Written as DNA, the CDR3 is TGTGCCAGCAGCTTAGGAGTTACTAACACTGAAGCTTTCTTT. This encodes CASSLGVTNTEAFF.

The V gene is TRBV10-1, the J gene TRBJ2-2; D is possibly TRBD2 (6 bases). Trimming pared 6 bases from V and 1 base from J, leaving 15 bases between. Germline CDR1 WNHNN, CDR2 SYGVQD (reference sequence). CDR3 size: 16 residues. CDR3 nucleotides: TGCGCCAGCAGAGCCGGAGGGGCAGTGAACACCGGGGAGCTGTTTTTT. Its translation: CASRAGGAVNTGELFF.

This clone has just a few counts. This chain uses TRBV2 with TRBJ1-5; D gene uncertain. This CDR3 is 14 amino acids long. Germline CDR1 SNHLY, CDR2 FYNNEI. V was clipped by 4 bases and J by 2 bases, with 9 bases between them. The CDR3 nucleotides are TGTGCCAGCAGTGCCGAGAGCGGCAATCAGCCCCAGCATTTT. Amino acid sequence: CASSAESGNQPQHF.

This chain uses TRBV30 with TRBJ2-3; maybe TRBD1 (6 bases). Deletions cut 3 bases from V and 3 bases from J, with 19 bases between. The CDR3 is 16 residues long. Germline V gene lookup returns CDR1 GTSNPN and CDR2 SVGIG (reference sequence). The CDR3 bases are TGTGCCTGGAGAAACAGGGCCGGGATATTAACAGATACGCAGTATTTT. Encoded protein: CAWRNRAGILTDTQYF. Drawing the rest from reference TRBV30 and TRBJ2-3, the complete variable domain is SQTIHQWPATLVQPVGSPLSLECTVEGTSNPNLYWYRQAAGRGLQLLFYSVGIGQISSEVPQNLSASRPQDRQFILSSKKLLLSDSGFYLCAWRNRAGILTDTQYFGPGTRLTVL.

The CDR3 region is CAISESAGRLRATANYGYTF. CDR3 nucleotides: TGTGCCATCAGTGAGTCAGCAGGGCGTCTTCGGGCGACAGCCAACTATGGCTACACCTTC. V usage is TRBV10-3 and J usage is TRBJ1-2; possible D gene TRBD1, 5 bases. CDR1 is ENHRY, CDR2 SYGVKD, per germline. V was shortened by 0 bases and J by 2 bases, with 25 bases between the two germline ends. This CDR3 is built from 20 residues.

J is TRBJ1-1 and V is TRBV5-1, with a tentative D call TRBD1 (5 bases). The CDR3 length is 15 residues. Trimming took 2 bases from V and 0 from J, leaving 11 bases between them. The germline gives CDR1 SGHRS, CDR2 YFSETQ. CDR3 residues: CASSLRGQMNTEAFF. CDR3 nucleotides: TGCGCCAGCAGCTTAAGGGGCCAGATGAACACTGAAGCTTTCTTT.

This chain links TRBV3-1 (or the pseudogene TRBV3-2) with TRBJ1-6; 7 bases are shared with TRBD1. CDR1 is LGHDT and CDR2 is YNNKEL in the germline V gene (reference sequence). The CDR3 is 15 amino acids. Trimming at V came to 2 bases and at J to 7 bases, leaving 5 bases not matched to a gene. The CDR3 reads CASSQPGQLNSPLHF. For the CDR3, the DNA is TGTGCCAGCAGCCAACCGGGACAGCTAAATTCACCCCTCCACTTT.

The J gene is TRBJ2-5, the V gene TRBV6-2 or TRBV6-3; 7 nucleotides line up with TRBD2. Losses at the gene ends were 1 base for V and 6 bases for J; bases not matched to a gene: 8. The CDR3 is made up of 15 amino acids. CDR1 MNHEY and CDR2 SVGEGT come from the germline V gene. CDR3 coding DNA: TGTGCCAGCAGTTACTTGGGCGGGAGCACCCAGACCCAGTACTTC. Translated: CASSYLGGSTQTQYF.

The genes are TRBV11-2 and TRBJ1-1; 7 bases are a match to TRBD1. In germline, CDR1 is SGHAT, CDR2 FQNNGV. This CDR3 has 17 residues. With 2 bases clipped from V and 4 bases from J, the junction kept 13 bases outside the gene matches. The CDR3 is CASSLRLTDRVGTEAFF. As DNA, the CDR3 is TGTGCCAGCAGCTTAAGGCTCACAGACAGGGTGGGCACTGAAGCTTTCTTT.

The V call is TRBV30, the J call TRBJ2-7, with 7 bases aligning to TRBD1. CDR1 is GTSNPN and CDR2 is SVGIG in the germline V gene (reference sequence). CDR3 length equals 13 residues. The J segment lost 5 bases and the V segment lost 0 bases, leaving 4 bases of the junction unmatched. Written as DNA, the CDR3 is TGTGCCTGGAGTGTAAACAGGGGTAACGAGCAGTACTTC. Amino acid sequence: CAWSVNRGNEQYF.

The chain uses TRBV5-1 and TRBJ1-1; tentative D call: TRBD1 (6 bases). Germline lookup yields CDR1 SGHRS and CDR2 YFSETQ. This CDR3 region has 14 residues. V lost 3 bases to trimming and J lost 1 base, with 10 bases between them. CDR3 sequence reads: CASSSIQGNTEAFF. CDR3 nucleotide sequence: TGCGCCAGCAGCTCGATACAGGGGAACACTGAAGCTTTCTTT. Based on the CDR3 plus reference TRBV5-1 and TRBJ1-1, the full variable domain is KAGVTQTPRYLIKTRGQQVTLSCSPISGHRSVSWYQQTPGQGLQFLFEYFSETQRNKGNFPGRFSGRQFSNSRSEMNVSTLELGDSALYLCASSSIQGNTEAFFGQGTRLTVV.

The J gene is TRBJ2-1, the V gene TRBV7-3, with 7 bases identical to TRBD2. Trimming removed 2 bases from V and 6 bases from J; junction bases left unmatched: 4. Germline-derived CDR1 and CDR2 are SGHTA and FQGTGA. This CDR3 is 14 amino acids long. The CDR3 here is CASSLAGVTNEQFF. Here the CDR3 DNA reads TGTGCCAGCAGCTTAGCGGGAGTCACCAATGAGCAGTTCTTC.

The J gene is TRBJ1-2, the V gene TRBV5-1, with TRBD1 matching 9 bases. This CDR3 comprises 16 residues. Per the germline V gene, CDR1 is SGHRS and CDR2 is YFSETQ. Trimming took 4 bases from V and 8 from J; bases not matched to a gene: 15. CDR3 residues: CASSPAPDRGTRGYTF. CDR3 in DNA: TGCGCCAGCAGCCCGGCGCCGGACAGGGGAACTAGAGGCTACACCTTC. The complete variable domain, with remaining parts taken from reference TRBV5-1 and TRBJ1-2, reads KAGVTQTPRYLIKTRGQQVTLSCSPISGHRSVSWYQQTPGQGLQFLFEYFSETQRNKGNFPGRFSGRQFSNSRSEMNVSTLELGDSALYLCASSPAPDRGTRGYTFGSGTRLTVV.

This clone was seen once. This chain connects TRBV5-1 to TRBJ2-3; 8 bases are shared with TRBD2. The CDR3 has 16 amino acids. V lost 4 bases to trimming and J lost 0 bases; unmatched junction nucleotides: 7. CDR1 and CDR2 (germline): SGHRS, YFSETQ. In DNA form, the CDR3 reads TGCGCCAGCAGCCCCCGTGCTAGCGGGAGCACAGATACGCAGTATTTT. The encoded protein is CASSPRASGSTDTQYF.

V and J are TRBV5-1 and TRBJ1-6; D may be TRBD1 (6 bases). V was pared by 5 bases and J by 9 bases, with 21 bases between. This CDR3 contains 16 residues. Germline loops: CDR1 SGHRS, CDR2 YFSETQ. CDR3 sequence: CASSRDIPGGGSPLHF. DNA of the CDR3: TGCGCCAGCAGTCGGGACATCCCTGGTGGTGGTTCACCCCTCCACTTT.

The rearrangement joins TRBV5-1 to TRBJ1-4; tentative D call: TRBD1 (5 bases). CDR3 size: 17 residues. The ends were cut back, 1 base at V and 0 bases at J, with 13 bases in the middle. The V gene's germline CDR1 is SGHRS and CDR2 YFSETQ. The CDR3 region is CASSLQPDRATNEKLFF. DNA of the CDR3: TGCGCCAGCAGCTTGCAACCAGACAGAGCAACTAATGAAAAACTGTTTTTT.